The clone carrying this TCR beta chain occurred many times. Its antigen is currently unknown. Sample time point: longitudinal time-point 3. Individuals who volunteered at a blood bank located in Maryland, USA, made up the group of healthy controls. Libraries used 2 million unsorted PBMCs kept frozen in RNAlater. V lost 5 bases, J lost 3 bases, and 14 bases lay in between. The CDR3 is made up of 15 amino acids. This specimen belongs to a study of neurological immune-mediated disorders. Study observations and caveats: The study found no CDR3 amino acid sequences shared by expanded clones across subjects, suggesting private repertoires in all groups.

The cDNA was synthesized by 5'RACE incorporating 10-nucleotide random UMIs. One entry per CDR3 protein results from TCRdb running MiXCR on the 5' RACE reads. This sample has about 53,000 distinct CDR3 sequences; about 8% occur once, and the top ten carry 1.5% to 2%. This chain connects TRBV12-3 or TRBV12-4 to TRBJ2-1; no definite D call. The specimen was PBMCs. This clonotype originated in a middle-aged woman in good health. As DNA, the CDR3 is TGTGCCAGCAGTCAGCTAAATACCTACTACAATGAGCAGTTCTTC. As protein: CASSQLNTYYNEQFF.